Sequencing of this TCR beta chain was carried out in a study of T cell responses to AZD1222 COVID-19 vaccine. Findings and caveats of the study: The repertoires were collected only after the peak T cell response. Donors were largely white British and mainly female; clonal diversity was possibly underestimated. Mapped onto spike, vaccine-associated CD4 TCRs spanned it and were dominant at 160-218 and 743-854. Recipients of AZD1222 seropositive at baseline numbered only five or six.

As for this clone: Its cognate antigen is unknown.

The germline V and J ends were trimmed by 6 bases and 7 bases, with 15 bases remaining between them. The CDR3 spans 13 residues. Germline lookup yields CDR1 MNHEY and CDR2 SVGEGT. This table comes from immunoSEQ multiplex PCR, and its TCRdb copy is limited to in-frame clones, with some not included. This table has some 120,000 clones, roughly 90% appearing once. The chain joins TRBV6-2 or TRBV6-3 to TRBJ1-1, with D maybe TRBD1 (5 bases). Sequences were derived from peripheral blood, sampled on day 0 of AZD1222 vaccination. This sequence originates from an adult in good health. The DNA for the CDR3 is TGTGCCAGCAGCCATCGGGGGGAGCTTGAAGCTTTCTTT. Protein product: CASSHRGELEAFF.